This TCR beta chain came from a study of shared clonotypes between healthy human individuals. Across the whole study: Donors had three CD4 naive, three CD4 memory, two CD8 naive and one CD8 memory plate apiece. Overall study results and limits: Clonotypes that were shared across a few donors made up roughly 5% of naive CD4 clonotypes.

Measured with immunoSEQ multiplex PCR; TCRdb has only the in-frame clones, and not every one. Here the sample spans 2,500,000 or so clones, roughly 92% being singletons. The CDR3 runs 16 residues. Trimming took off 0 bases at V and 6 bases at J, with 15 bases between the two ends. The germline gives CDR1 SGHAT, CDR2 FQDESV (reference sequence). A word on this clone: Its specificity is unknown.

What was sequenced was naive CD4+ T cells sorted from blood. Subset meaning: CD45RA+ positively selected. The sequence came from a man aged 18 to 35 in good health. The rearrangement links TRBV11-1 to TRBJ2-1; tentative D call: TRBD2 (6 bases). In nucleotides, the CDR3 is TGTGCCAGCAGCTTAGCGCGGTGGCGGGGCCCCAATGAGCAGTTCTTC. Translated: CASSLARWRGPNEQFF.